Listed here is a single TCR beta chain. CDR1 is SGHDN and CDR2 is FVKESK in the germline V gene. The CDR3 totals 13 residues. V was shortened by 8 bases and J by 5 bases, with 15 bases between the two germline ends. Use of 60 Vbeta and 13 Jbeta primers characterized the PCR. Produced via immunoSEQ multiplex PCR; TCRdb's table is partial and in-frame only. In the table there are 100,000 to 150,000 clones, around 77% of which are singletons. This record comes from a study of cytomegalovirus exposure and HLA in healthy donors. The sequencing input was PBMCs. The rearrangement uses TRBV14 and TRBJ2-5; D is unresolved. The source of this sequence is a man between 18 and 35 years old in good health and CMV-seropositive. The CDR3 reads CASDVGSWETQYF. The CDR3 nucleotides read TGTGCCAGCGATGTTGGCTCGTGGGAGACCCAGTACTTC.